The 11 T cell receptor beta chains presented below share a single source sample, sequenced in a study of shared clonotypes between healthy human individuals. Profiling relied on immunoSEQ multiplex PCR, and the TCRdb table lists in-frame clones only, not all of them. The sample lists roughly 2.1 million clones, approximately 94% occurring once. Only CD45RO-negative cells positively selected for CCR7 counted as naive CD8 cells, so terminally differentiated effector memory CD45RA+ cells were excluded. The sequenced sample consisted of naive CD8+ T cells from PBMCs. The receptors were sampled from a man in his late teens or twenties in good health. Some clones in this sample may be carry-over from other donors' samples.

On this clone: Other DNA sequences of this sample code for an identical CDR3. The chain employs TRBV28 and TRBJ1-1; D is ambiguous. The CDR3 is 11 amino acids. CDR1 is MDHEN, CDR2 SYDVKM, per germline. The V and J ends lost 6 bases and 1 base respectively, with 3 bases between them. CDR3 in amino acids: CASRENTEAFF. DNA for the CDR3: TGTGCCAGCAGGGAGAACACTGAAGCTTTCTTT.

This clone was seen only a few times. The chain has TRBV27 and TRBJ1-2, with D perhaps matching TRBD1 (6 bases). The CDR3 is 12 amino acids. The germline V gene encodes CDR1 MNHEY and CDR2 SMNVEV (reference sequence). V gave up 3 bases and J gave up 6 bases, with 8 bases separating them. The CDR3 sequence is CASSFGGHGYTF. As DNA, the CDR3 is TGTGCCAGCAGTTTTGGGGGGCATGGCTACACCTTC.

V is TRBV5-4 and J is TRBJ2-2, with D possibly being TRBD1 (7 bases). Germline CDR1 SGHNT, CDR2 YYREEE (reference sequence). The V and J ends lost 1 base and 5 bases respectively, with 12 bases between them. This CDR3 contains 15 residues. The CDR3 sequence: CASSLIAGGTGELFF. The CDR3 nucleotides are TGTGCCAGCAGCTTGATCGCAGGGGGGACCGGGGAGCTGTTTTTT. Full variable domain (outside the CDR3, taken from reference TRBV5-4 and TRBJ2-2): ETGVTQSPTHLIKTRGQQVTLRCSSQSGHNTVSWYQQALGQGPQFIFQYYREEENGRGNFPPRFSGLQFPNYSSELNVNALELDDSALYLCASSLIAGGTGELFFGEGSRLTVL.

This chain connects TRBV7-2 to TRBJ2-7, with D tentatively TRBD1 (5 bases). Deletions cut 5 bases from V and 0 bases from J, with 14 bases between. CDR1 SGHTA and CDR2 FQGNSA come from the germline V gene. This CDR3 region has 15 residues. The chain's CDR3 is CASSTTGDHSYEQYF. The CDR3 nucleotides are TGTGCCAGCAGCACTACAGGCGACCACTCCTACGAGCAGTACTTC.

Comments on this clone: The same CDR3 also results from other DNA sequences found in this sample. The J gene is TRBJ2-7, the V gene TRBV7-9; 10 positions agree with TRBD1. CDR3 length: 14 residues. Germline lookup yields CDR1 SEHNR and CDR2 FQNEAQ (reference sequence). Trimming removed 3 bases from V and 2 bases from J; junction bases left unmatched: 1. As DNA, the CDR3 is TGTGCCAGCAGCTTCGGGACAGGGGCCTACGAGCAGTACTTC. This codes for CASSFGTGAYEQYF.

This clone was counted a single time. V and J are TRBV5-6 and TRBJ2-1; 7 bases are a match to TRBD2. The CDR3 contains 15 residues. Germline loops: CDR1 SGHDT, CDR2 YYEEEE. J was trimmed by 4 bases and V by 1 base; bases with no gene match: 5. The CDR3 nucleotides are TGTGCCAGCAGCTTGATCCGGGAGGCGTACAATGAGCAGTTCTTC. It yields the protein CASSLIREAYNEQFF.

V usage is TRBV27 and J usage is TRBJ2-1, with no clear D. Trimming removed 6 bases from V and 0 bases from J, with 12 bases in between. The CDR3 is made up of 15 amino acids. CDR1 and CDR2 (germline): MNHEY, SMNVEV (reference sequence). The CDR3 sequence: CASSITENSYNEQFF. CDR3 DNA sequence: TGTGCCAGCAGCATAACAGAGAACTCCTACAATGAGCAGTTCTTC.

The chain joins TRBV7-6 to TRBJ2-1; D perhaps matches TRBD1 (6 bases). The CDR3 has 14 amino acids. V lost 4 bases, J lost 5 bases, and 12 bases lay in between. Germline assignment: CDR1 SGHVS and CDR2 FNYEAQ. The CDR3 protein is CASSSRTAHNEQFF. The CDR3, as DNA: TGTGCCAGCAGCTCACGGACAGCGCACAATGAGCAGTTCTTC.

The chain joins TRBV30 to TRBJ1-3, with unresolved D. Germline CDR1 GTSNPN, CDR2 SVGIG (reference sequence). The CDR3 consists of 17 residues. Trimming took 5 bases from V and 0 from J, leaving 20 bases between them. As DNA, the CDR3 is TGTGCCTGGGACAATTCGATCACCCACTCCTCTGGAAACACCATATATTTT. This gives the protein CAWDNSITHSSGNTIYF.

The rearrangement links TRBV6-5 to TRBJ2-7; D not certain. Trimming pared 2 bases from V and 4 bases from J, leaving 9 bases between. Germline V lookup: CDR1 MNHEY, CDR2 SVGAGI. This CDR3 region has 13 residues. The CDR3 DNA is TGTGCCAGCAGTTACGGTGAGGAATACGAGCAGTACTTC. Its protein is CASSYGEEYEQYF.

Of note for this clone: Other DNA sequences in the sample encode the same CDR3. The chain combines TRBV9 with TRBJ1-4; no definite D call. Trimming took off 0 bases at V and 4 bases at J, with 7 bases between the two ends. Germline values: CDR1 SGDLS, CDR2 YYNGEE. The CDR3 consists of 14 residues. CDR3 residues: CASSVGGSNEKLFF. The DNA of the CDR3 is TGTGCCAGCAGCGTAGGTGGGAGTAATGAAAAACTGTTTTTT.